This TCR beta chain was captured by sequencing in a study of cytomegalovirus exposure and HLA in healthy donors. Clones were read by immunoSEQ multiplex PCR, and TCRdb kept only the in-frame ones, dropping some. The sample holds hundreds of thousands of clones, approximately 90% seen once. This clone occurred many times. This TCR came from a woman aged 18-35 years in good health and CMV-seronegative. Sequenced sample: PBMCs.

DNA for the CDR3: TGTGCCAGTAGTGGGTCGGAGAATCAGCCCCAGCATTTT. It is translated as CASSGSENQPQHF. This chain connects TRBV19 to TRBJ1-5; no firm D call. Germline V CDR1 and CDR2: LNHDA, SQIVND (reference sequence). V gave up 5 bases and J gave up 4 bases, with 9 bases separating them. The CDR3 is 13 residues long.